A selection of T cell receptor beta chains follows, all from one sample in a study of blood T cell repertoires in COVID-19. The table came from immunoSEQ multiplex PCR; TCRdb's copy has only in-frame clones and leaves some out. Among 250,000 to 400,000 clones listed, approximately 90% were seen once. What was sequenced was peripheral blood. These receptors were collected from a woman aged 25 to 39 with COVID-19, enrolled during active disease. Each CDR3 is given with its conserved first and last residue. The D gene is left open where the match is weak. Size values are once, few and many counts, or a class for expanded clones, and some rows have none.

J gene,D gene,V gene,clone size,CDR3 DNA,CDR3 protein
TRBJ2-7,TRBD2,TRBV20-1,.,TGCAGTGCTGGGGGAGGGTTCTTC,CSAGGGFF
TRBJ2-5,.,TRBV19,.,TGTGCCAGTAAATCAACAGGTATCCAAGAGACCCAGTACTTC,CASKSTGIQETQYF
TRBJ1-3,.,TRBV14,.,TGTGCCAGCAGTCGGAATCTCGGGGGATACACCATATATTTT,CASSRNLGGYTIYF
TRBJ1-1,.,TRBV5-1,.,TGCGCCAGCAGCACCGTGGACAGCCGGAACACTGAAGCTTTCTTT,CASSTVDSRNTEAFF
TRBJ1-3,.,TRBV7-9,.,TGTGCCAGCAGCTTCCTTACAGGGTTTGGAAACACCATATATTTT,CASSFLTGFGNTIYF
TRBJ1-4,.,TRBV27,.,TGTGCCAGCAGTCCAGCAACTAATGAAAAACTGTTTTTT,CASSPATNEKLFF
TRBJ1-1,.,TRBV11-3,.,TGTGCCAGCAGCCCCCGCGGGGGGACTGAAGCTTTCTTT,CASSPRGGTEAFF
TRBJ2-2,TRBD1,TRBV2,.,TGTGCCAGCAGGGCAGGGGGAATGGGAACCGGGGAGCTGTTTTTT,CASRAGGMGTGELFF
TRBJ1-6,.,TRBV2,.,TGTGCCAGCAGTGGGGCTCAGGGTGAGACTTTGAAGAATTCACCCCTCCACTTT,CASSGAQGETLKNSPLHF
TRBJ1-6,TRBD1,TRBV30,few,TGTGCCTGGAAGGGGACAGGGAGCTCCTATAATTCACCCCTCCACTTT,CAWKGTGSSYNSPLHF
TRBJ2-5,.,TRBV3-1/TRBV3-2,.,TGTGCCAGCAGCCCAGGGTGGGAGACCCAGTACTTC,CASSPGWETQYF
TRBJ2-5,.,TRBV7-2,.,TGTGCCAGCAGCTTAGCGGGGCGAGAGACCCAGTACTTC,CASSLAGRETQYF
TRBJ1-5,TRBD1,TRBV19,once,TGTGCCAGTAGTACCGGACAGGGGTTCTTAACCAATCAGCCCCAGCATTTT,CASSTGQGFLTNQPQHF
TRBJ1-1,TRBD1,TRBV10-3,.,TGTGCCATCAGTCCTTACGGACAGGCGGACACTGAAGCTTTCTTT,CAISPYGQADTEAFF
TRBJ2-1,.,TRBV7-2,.,TGTGCCAGCAGCTTAGATATAAACAATGAGCAGTTCTTC,CASSLDINNEQFF
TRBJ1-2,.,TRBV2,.,TGTGCCAGCACTCCAACGGTTGGCTACACCTTC,CASTPTVGYTF
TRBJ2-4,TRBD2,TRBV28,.,TGTGCCAGCAGTTTTAGGGAGGGGACCAAAAACATTCAGTACTTC,CASSFREGTKNIQYF
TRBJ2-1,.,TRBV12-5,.,TGTGCTAGTGGTTTGCCTATCAATGAGCAGTTCTTC,CASGLPINEQFF
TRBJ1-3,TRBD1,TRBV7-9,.,TGTGCCAGCAGCTTAACTAGGACAGGGTCTGGAAACACCATATATTTT,CASSLTRTGSGNTIYF
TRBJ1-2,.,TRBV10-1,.,TGCGCCAGCAGTGAGTACCGGGAGGACGGCTACACCTTC,CASSEYREDGYTF
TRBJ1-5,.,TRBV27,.,TGTGCCAGCAGTTTTTCAGGGTCCGATCAGCCCCAGCATTTT,CASSFSGSDQPQHF
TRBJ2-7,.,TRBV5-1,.,TGCGCCAGCAGCTCGGATAGGGCCCAGGAGGGATACGAGCAGTACTTC,CASSSDRAQEGYEQYF
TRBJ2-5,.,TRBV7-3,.,TGTGCCAGCAGCCCACAGGGAGACCAAGAGACCCAGTACTTC,CASSPQGDQETQYF
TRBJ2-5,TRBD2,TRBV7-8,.,TGTGCCAGCAGCCCCCGGACTAGCGGGGGGTTCGGGGTAGAGACCCAGTACTTC,CASSPRTSGGFGVETQYF
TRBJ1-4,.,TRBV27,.,TGTGCCAGCAGTTTATCGAAATCGGGGAATAGGGAAAAACTGTTTTTT,CASSLSKSGNREKLFF
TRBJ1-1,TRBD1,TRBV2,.,TGTGCCAGCAAGCTAGGACAGGCGCTCGAAGCTTTCTTT,CASKLGQALEAFF
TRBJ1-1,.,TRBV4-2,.,TGTGCCAGCAGCCAAGGCGGGGGAAACACTGAAGCTTTCTTT,CASSQGGGNTEAFF
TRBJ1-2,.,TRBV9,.,TGTGCCAGCAGCGTAGCTCCAGGGGCAGGCCTCTATGGCTACACCTTC,CASSVAPGAGLYGYTF
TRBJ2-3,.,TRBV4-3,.,TGCGCCAGCAGCCTAGGACTCACAGATACGCAGTATTTT,CASSLGLTDTQYF
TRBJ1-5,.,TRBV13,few,TGTGCCAGCAGCTTAGGCCGGGGGCCCCAGCATTTT,CASSLGRGPQHF
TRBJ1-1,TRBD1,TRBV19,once,TGTGCCAGTACGACTTTGGGACAGGGCCACACTGAAGCTTTCTTT,CASTTLGQGHTEAFF
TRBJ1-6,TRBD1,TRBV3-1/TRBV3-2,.,TGTGCCAGCAGCCAAGACACAGGGGGTAATTCACCCCTCCACTTT,CASSQDTGGNSPLHF
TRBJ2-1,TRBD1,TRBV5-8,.,TGTGCCAGCAGTTTTGGCCTCGACAGGGGAGGTCCATACGGGAATGAGCAGTTCTTC,CASSFGLDRGGPYGNEQFF
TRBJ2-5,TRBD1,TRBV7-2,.,TGTGCCAGCAGCAAAAGGGGGCCCCCCCAGTACTTC,CASSKRGPPQYF
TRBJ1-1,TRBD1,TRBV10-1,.,TGCGCCAGCAGTGAAGTACAGGGGACTGAAGCTTTCTTT,CASSEVQGTEAFF
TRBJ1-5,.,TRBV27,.,TGTGCCAGCAGGTTAACGGGGTACAGGGATAGCAATCAGCCCCAGCATTTT,CASRLTGYRDSNQPQHF
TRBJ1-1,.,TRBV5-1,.,TGCGCCAGCAGCTTGGCCTCGGGCACTGAAGCTTTCTTT,CASSLASGTEAFF
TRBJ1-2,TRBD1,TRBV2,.,TGTGCCAGCAGTCCTGGACAGGGTGGGGGCTACACCTTC,CASSPGQGGGYTF
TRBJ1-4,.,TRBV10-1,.,TGCGCCCGGGAGGGGGGAGCAACTAATGAAAAACTGTTTTTT,CAREGGATNEKLFF
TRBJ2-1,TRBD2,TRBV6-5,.,TGTGCCAGCTGGCGGGGGGGCTTAGATGAGCAGTTCTTC,CASWRGGLDEQFF
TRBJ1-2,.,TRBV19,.,TGTGCCAGTAGTACAGCGACAGGTCACACCTATGGCTACACCTTC,CASSTATGHTYGYTF
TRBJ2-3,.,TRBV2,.,TGTGCCAGCGGGGGGGCGTCTCGTACAGATACGCAGTATTTT,CASGGASRTDTQYF
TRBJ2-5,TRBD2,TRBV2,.,TGTGCCAGCAGTGAAATGGCTAGCGGGGCCCAAGAGACCCAGTACTTC,CASSEMASGAQETQYF
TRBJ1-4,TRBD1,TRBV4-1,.,TGCGCCAGCAGCCTCCGACAGGGAGGCGGTATGCGTGAAAAACTGTTTTTT,CASSLRQGGGMREKLFF
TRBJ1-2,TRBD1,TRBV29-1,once,TGCAGCGTTGAAGCTTACAGGGGAGAGGGCTACACCTTC,CSVEAYRGEGYTF
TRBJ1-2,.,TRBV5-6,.,TGTGCCAGCGCAAGAGGTCAGGGAGGTCCTGGCTACACCTTC,CASARGQGGPGYTF
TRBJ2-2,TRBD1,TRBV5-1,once,TGCGCCAGCAGTTGGACAGGGGACACCGGGGAGCTGTTTTTT,CASSWTGDTGELFF
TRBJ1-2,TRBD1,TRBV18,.,TGTGCCAGCTCACCGTCCCCCACAGGGGGCGACTATGGCTACACCTTC,CASSPSPTGGDYGYTF
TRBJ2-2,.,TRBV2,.,TGTGCCAGCAGTGGGACCTCGACAGCTACCGGGGAGCTGTTTTTT,CASSGTSTATGELFF
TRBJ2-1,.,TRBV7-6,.,TGTGCCAGCAGCTTAGCGCGGTCAAGGGGCAATGAGCAGTTCTTC,CASSLARSRGNEQFF